Below are 32 T cell receptor beta chains sequenced from a single sample in a study of T cell repertoires in cytomegalovirus infection. Their cognate antigens are unknown. TCRdb analysed the reads with MiXCR anew, one entry per CDR3 protein. The data contain roughly 68,000 distinct CDR3 sequences, 20% to 25% of them singletons. The sequenced sample consisted of PBMCs, sequenced either directly or after in vitro stimulation (not recorded which). Source of these receptors: a human donor in good health (CMV status not recorded). Some clones in this sample may be carry-over from other donors' samples.

V and J are TRBV6-5 and TRBJ2-1, with 10 bases that match TRBD2. J was trimmed by 7 bases and V by 0 bases; bases with no gene match: 6. The CDR3 loop spans 16 amino acids. Germline V lookup: CDR1 MNHEY, CDR2 SVGAGI. The CDR3 DNA reads TGTGCCAGCAGTTACTCGTTCCTAGCGGGAGAAAATGAGCAGTTCTTC. Its translation is CASSYSFLAGENEQFF.

The sample holds many counts of this clonotype. V gene TRBV7-2 combines with J gene TRBJ2-3, with TRBD2 matching 7 bases. The CDR3 runs to 16 residues. After removal of 1 base from V and 1 base from J, the junction contained 5 bases not matched to a gene. The germline V gene encodes CDR1 SGHTA and CDR2 FQGNSA. Here the CDR3 reads CASSLVATSGTDTQYF. In DNA form, the CDR3 reads TGTGCCAGCAGCTTAGTCGCCACTAGCGGCACAGATACGCAGTATTTT.

This clonotype was seen repeatedly, ten times or more. The J gene is TRBJ2-5, the V gene TRBV11-3; 11 bases line up with TRBD2. The CDR3 extends over 14 amino acids. Germline assignment: CDR1 SGHNT and CDR2 YENEEA. Unmatched junction bases numbered 0, after V lost 5 bases and J lost 1 base. The CDR3 DNA reads TGTGCCAGCAGCCTAGCGGGAGGCCAAGAGACCCAGTACTTC. Translated: CASSLAGGQETQYF.

Of note for this clonotype: Just one base apart from a much larger clone, this may be a read error. CDR3 nucleotides: TGTGCCAGCAGTGAATCGGCGAGCTCCTACAATGAGCTGTTCTTC. Its protein product is CASSESASSYNELFF. This rearrangement joins TRBV2 to TRBJ2-1, with no clear D. The CDR3 is 15 amino acids. Germline CDR1 SNHLY, CDR2 FYNNEI.

This chain uses TRBV5-1 with TRBJ2-1; D is perhaps TRBD1 or TRBD2 (5 bases each). Germline loops: CDR1 SGHRS, CDR2 YFSETQ. The V end was cut by 3 bases, the J end by 6 bases, with 10 bases between. This CDR3 spans 13 amino acids. The CDR3 region is CASSSGRINEQFF. The CDR3 bases are TGCGCCAGCAGCTCGGGACGCATCAATGAGCAGTTCTTC. The variable domain in full, with the rest retrieved from reference TRBV5-1 and TRBJ2-1, is KAGVTQTPRYLIKTRGQQVTLSCSPISGHRSVSWYQQTPGQGLQFLFEYFSETQRNKGNFPGRFSGRQFSNSRSEMNVSTLELGDSALYLCASSSGRINEQFFGPGTRLTVL.

This clonotype was seen only a few times. The rearrangement uses TRBV27 and TRBJ2-3, with D possibly being TRBD2 (5 bases). The CDR3 totals 16 residues. Germline CDR1 and CDR2: MNHEY and SMNVEV (reference sequence). Trimming removed 6 bases from V and 1 base from J, with 17 bases in between. CDR3 DNA sequence: TGTGCCAGCAGGGGCGTCGGGAAGTCCGGCACAGATACGCAGTATTTT. Its protein is CASRGVGKSGTDTQYF.

The gene calls are TRBV6-1 and TRBJ2-3; no definite D call. V lost 6 bases to trimming and J lost 0 bases, with 13 bases between them. The CDR3 consists of 15 residues. Germline CDR1 reads MNHNS; CDR2 reads SASEGT. The CDR3 DNA reads as TGTGCCAGCAGGAGTGACTTAACTAGCACAGATACGCAGTATTTT. Translated: CASRSDLTSTDTQYF.

This clonotype has at least ten counts. The chain has TRBV7-2 and TRBJ1-1; D is unclear. Germline-derived CDR1 and CDR2 are SGHTA and FQGNSA. Trimming stripped 3 bases from V and 1 base from J, with 6 bases between. The CDR3 spans 13 residues. The CDR3 sequence: CASSFRGNTEAFF. The CDR3 DNA is TGTGCCAGCAGCTTTAGAGGGAACACTGAAGCTTTCTTT.

Within the sample, this clonotype is medium-sized (0.01 to 0.1%). This chain links TRBV7-2 with TRBJ2-2; TRBD1 aligns across 7 bases. The CDR3 is 17 residues long. The germline V gene encodes CDR1 SGHTA and CDR2 FQGNSA. Unmatched junction bases numbered 9, after V lost 5 bases and J lost 0 bases. CDR3 amino acids: CASSSFLDRANTGELFF. The CDR3 DNA reads TGTGCCAGCAGCAGCTTCCTCGACAGGGCGAACACCGGGGAGCTGTTTTTT. Combining the CDR3 with reference TRBV7-2 and TRBJ2-2 gives the whole variable domain GAGVSQSPSNKVTEKGKDVELRCDPISGHTALYWYRQSLGQGLEFLIYFQGNSAPDKSGLPSDRFSAERTGGSVSTLTIQRTQQEDSAVYLCASSSFLDRANTGELFFGEGSRLTVL.

The J gene is TRBJ1-1, the V gene TRBV12-5; D is perhaps TRBD1 (5 bases). With 1 base removed from V and 1 base from J, the gap between germline ends came to 22 bases. This CDR3 comprises 19 residues. From germline, CDR1 is LGHNT and CDR2 FRNRAP. As DNA, the CDR3 is TGTGCTAGTGGTTTGGCACTATTCGGGACCGGTCATTCGAACACTGAAGCTTTCTTT. Residues: CASGLALFGTGHSNTEAFF. The whole variable domain, remainder taken from reference TRBV12-5 and TRBJ1-1, is DARVTQTPRHKVTEMGQEVTMRCQPILGHNTVFWYRQTMMQGLELLAYFRNRAPLDDSGMPKDRFSAEMPDATLATLKIQPSEPRDSAVYFCASGLALFGTGHSNTEAFFGQGTRLTVV.

This clonotype has a handful of counts. This chain connects TRBV6-1 to TRBJ2-1; 7 bases agree with TRBD2. Germline CDR1 is MNHNS and CDR2 is SASEGT. The CDR3 is 17 residues long. Trimming took 4 bases from V and 6 from J; bases not matched to a gene: 15. CDR3 nucleotides: TGTGCCAGCAGTGTCCTGGTGGGCGGGAGAAAGGGCAATGAGCAGTTCTTC. It translates to CASSVLVGGRKGNEQFF.

This chain connects TRBV27 to TRBJ1-1, with TRBD1 identical over 7 bases. The length of the CDR3 is 13 residues. Germline lookup yields CDR1 MNHEY and CDR2 SMNVEV (reference sequence). The trim removed 3 bases at V and 3 bases at J, leaving 1 base unmatched. The CDR3 loop is CASSLTGYTEAFF. The CDR3 bases are TGTGCCAGCAGTTTGACAGGGTACACTGAAGCTTTCTTT.

The chain recombines TRBV14 with TRBJ1-1; D unresolved. The germline gives CDR1 SGHDN, CDR2 FVKESK. V was shortened by 4 bases and J by 2 bases, with 14 bases between the two germline ends. CDR3 length equals 15 residues. CDR3 loop: CASSPRVIPNTEAFF. The CDR3 DNA reads TGTGCCAGCAGCCCACGGGTCATACCTAACACTGAAGCTTTCTTT. Filled out from reference TRBV14 and TRBJ1-1, the complete variable domain reads EAGVTQFPSHSVIEKGQTVTLRCDPISGHDNLYWYRRVMGKEIKFLLHFVKESKQDESGMPNNRFLAERTGGTYSTLKVQPAELEDSGVYFCASSPRVIPNTEAFFGQGTRLTVV.

This clonotype was counted a few times. V and J are TRBV28 and TRBJ1-5; TRBD1 aligns across 7 bases. CDR1 is MDHEN, CDR2 SYDVKM, per germline. V shed 4 bases, J shed 1 base, and the junction held 4 bases outside the gene matches. CDR3 size: 15 residues. The CDR3 DNA follows: TGTGCCAGCAGTTATACAGGGGTCAGCAATCAGCCCCAGCATTTT. This translates into CASSYTGVSNQPQHF.

The chain couples TRBV7-2 to TRBJ1-3, with D unresolved. CDR1 is SGHTA and CDR2 is FQGNSA in the germline V gene. Trimming pared 1 base from V and 4 bases from J, leaving 8 bases between. The CDR3 extends over 14 amino acids. The CDR3 spells CASSLDGGGNTIYF. As DNA, the CDR3 is TGTGCCAGCAGCTTAGACGGCGGCGGAAACACCATATATTTT.

The genes are TRBV28 and TRBJ2-4; 10 bases map to TRBD2. Germline-derived CDR1 and CDR2 are MDHEN and SYDVKM. After removal of 5 bases from V and 0 bases from J, the junction contained 4 bases not matched to a gene. This CDR3 has 16 amino acids. The CDR3 region is CASSQTSGLAKNIQYF. The CDR3 bases are TGTGCCAGCAGTCAGACTAGCGGGCTAGCCAAAAACATTCAGTACTTC.

The gene calls are TRBV7-2 and TRBJ2-3; D ambiguous. V was cut by 1 base and J by 6 bases, with 11 bases left in between. This CDR3 comprises 14 residues. In germline, CDR1 is SGHTA, CDR2 FQGNSA. CDR3 sequence reads: CASSLVAGQDTQYF. The CDR3 DNA sequence: TGTGCCAGCAGCTTAGTTGCAGGTCAGGATACGCAGTATTTT.

The rearrangement joins TRBV6-2 or TRBV6-3 to TRBJ1-5; D ambiguous. The CDR3 has 15 amino acids. The germline gives CDR1 MNHEY, CDR2 SVGEGT. V shed 7 bases and J shed 0 bases, with 13 bases lying between them. CDR3 sequence: CASKAYPGSNQPQHF. In DNA form, the CDR3 reads TGTGCCAGCAAGGCCTATCCGGGTAGCAATCAGCCCCAGCATTTT.

This clonotype showed up just a few times. The chain couples TRBV12-3 or TRBV12-4 to TRBJ1-1; no clear D gene. The V gene lost 6 bases and the J gene lost 0 bases, with 8 bases spanning the gap. The CDR3 is made up of 13 amino acids. The CDR3 region is CASSLRVNTEAFF. CDR3 nucleotides: TGTGCCAGCAGCCTCCGGGTGAACACTGAAGCTTTCTTT.

There are many counts of this clonotype. The chain combines TRBV6-5 with TRBJ2-7; 7 nucleotides align to TRBD1. Looked up from germline, CDR1 is MNHEY and CDR2 is SVGAGI. Germline trimming cut 6 bases from V and 5 bases from J; bases unmatched to any gene: 10. The CDR3 is made up of 14 amino acids. Written as DNA, the CDR3 is TGTGCCAGCAGAATCAACGAACAGGGGCACGAGCAGTACGTC. It specifies CASRINEQGHEQYV.

This clonotype has more than one count but fewer than ten. The chain carries TRBV6-6 and TRBJ1-4, with D unresolved. Deletions cut 10 bases from V and 8 bases from J, with 20 bases between. The CDR3 consists of 14 residues. Germline V lookup: CDR1 MNHNY, CDR2 SVGAGI (reference sequence). This CDR3 reads CAINTQLLGEKLFF. CDR3 coding DNA: TGTGCCATCAACACGCAACTTTTAGGGGAAAAACTGTTTTTT.

V and J are TRBV20-1 and TRBJ2-3, with 9 positions matching TRBD2. Germline-derived CDR1 and CDR2 are DFQATT and SNEGSKA (reference sequence). The CDR3 has 14 residues. The V and J ends lost 6 bases and 10 bases, in that order; junction bases with no gene match: 14. CDR3 DNA: TGCAGTGCAACGGGACTAGCCAGTCTCGCCCCGCAGTATTTT. Translated: CSATGLASLAPQYF.

This clonotype was detected many times. The rearrangement links TRBV7-2 to TRBJ2-7, with a weak D call TRBD1 (5 bases). Trimming stripped 2 bases from V and 5 bases from J, with 16 bases between. Germline CDR1 reads SGHTA; CDR2 reads FQGNSA. The CDR3 spans 15 residues. CDR3 in DNA: TGTGCCAGCAGCTTAATGGGGATAGGGGCGAACGAGCAGTACGTC. Residues: CASSLMGIGANEQYV.

This clonotype was counted ten times or more. V and J are TRBV27 and TRBJ1-4; 9 bases line up with TRBD1. The junction had 8 bases not matched to a gene; V was cut back by 6 bases and J by 3 bases. The CDR3 spans 16 residues. Germline loops: CDR1 MNHEY, CDR2 SMNVEV (reference sequence). The CDR3 nucleotides are TGTGCCAGCAGCCACACAGGGGGCCTGGCTAATGAAAAACTGTTTTTT. Protein product: CASSHTGGLANEKLFF.

This clonotype was observed a few times. CDR3 DNA sequence: TGTGCCTCCGGGACAGGGGTTACAATGGGCACCGGGGAGCTGTTTTTT. Encoded protein: CASGTGVTMGTGELFF. The chain carries TRBV30 and TRBJ2-2, with TRBD1 matching over 10 bases. The CDR3 spans 16 residues. The junction had 12 bases not matched to a gene; V was cut back by 7 bases and J by 4 bases. Germline V gene data show CDR1 as GTSNPN and CDR2 as SVGIG (reference sequence). The whole variable domain, filled in from reference TRBV30 and TRBJ2-2, reads SQTIHQWPATLVQPVGSPLSLECTVEGTSNPNLYWYRQAAGRGLQLLFYSVGIGQISSEVPQNLSASRPQDRQFILSSKKLLLSDSGFYLCASGTGVTMGTGELFFGEGSRLTVL.

This clonotype was recorded many times. The chain recombines TRBV12-3 or TRBV12-4 with TRBJ1-3; 7 bases align to TRBD1. This CDR3 region has 17 residues. Unmatched junction bases numbered 8, after V lost 1 base and J lost 2 bases. The CDR3 here is CASSLGPRDSPGNTIYF. The CDR3 region has the DNA TGTGCCAGCAGTTTAGGCCCCCGGGACAGTCCTGGAAACACCATATATTTT.

This chain joins TRBV28 and TRBJ2-1; no definite D call. Germline V CDR1 and CDR2: MDHEN, SYDVKM. V lost 8 bases to trimming and J lost 7 bases, with 9 bases between them. The CDR3 consists of 11 residues. In DNA form, the CDR3 reads TGTGCCAGCGGCACGAGGAATGAGCAGTTCTTC. It translates to CASGTRNEQFF.

The chain combines TRBV4-1 with TRBJ2-1; TRBD1 or TRBD2 may be the D gene (5 bases each). The germline V and J ends were trimmed by 4 bases and 6 bases, with 19 bases remaining between them. The CDR3 is 16 residues long. Looked up from germline, CDR1 is MGHRA and CDR2 is YSYEKL. CDR3 DNA: TGCGCCAGCAGCCCCGAGGGGATGTCCCCGGGCAATGAGCAGTTCTTC. Amino acids: CASSPEGMSPGNEQFF.

This clonotype was counted at least ten times. This sequence joins TRBV18 and TRBJ2-5, with a tentative D call TRBD1 (6 bases). Looked up from germline, CDR1 is KGHSH and CDR2 is LQKENI. The CDR3 totals 14 residues. Trimming removed 3 bases from V and 2 bases from J, with 10 bases in between. CDR3 loop: CASSPSGQQETQYF. The CDR3 bases are TGTGCCAGCTCACCTTCAGGACAGCAAGAGACCCAGTACTTC.

The V gene is TRBV5-1, the J gene TRBJ2-1; TRBD1 aligns across 7 bases. The CDR3 is made up of 14 amino acids. The V segment lost 2 bases and the J segment 3 bases; nucleotides outside the gene matches: 2. Germline values: CDR1 SGHRS, CDR2 YFSETQ. The CDR3 DNA is TGCGCCAGCAGCTTAAGGGACAGCTACAATGAGCAGTTCTTC. The encoded protein is CASSLRDSYNEQFF.

The gene calls are TRBV7-3 and TRBJ1-1; D unresolved. This CDR3 has 18 residues. V lost 1 base, J lost 2 bases, and 20 bases lay in between. Germline-derived CDR1 and CDR2 are SGHTA and FQGTGA. This CDR3 reads CASSLIRPAGQTNTEAFF. DNA for the CDR3: TGTGCCAGCAGCTTAATCAGGCCCGCGGGTCAGACAAACACTGAAGCTTTCTTT.

This clonotype turned up a few times. The chain recombines TRBV29-1 with TRBJ2-1; D call uncertain. Germline V gives CDR1 SQVTM, CDR2 ANQGSEA. V was pared by 4 bases and J by 0 bases, with 7 bases between. The CDR3 length is 13 residues. As DNA, the CDR3 is TGCAGCGTTGGTTCGGCCTCCTACAATGAGCAGTTCTTC. This encodes CSVGSASYNEQFF.